The 7 T cell receptor beta chains below were found in one sample sequenced in a study of blood T cell repertoires in COVID-19. TCRdb's table, derived via immunoSEQ multiplex PCR, lists solely in-frame clones and lacks some. The sample lists approximately 210,000 clones; roughly 84% were seen once. The sample comprised peripheral blood. The receptors here all came from a human donor in a cohort sampled during active COVID-19.

The rearrangement uses TRBV7-2 and TRBJ2-3; 10 nucleotides agree with TRBD1. Trimming at V came to 5 bases and at J to 3 bases, leaving 8 bases not matched to a gene. The CDR3 is 16 amino acids. Germline V gene data show CDR1 as SGHTA and CDR2 as FQGNSA. DNA for the CDR3: TGTGCCAGCAGCCCAATGGGACAGGGGAGGACAGATACGCAGTATTTT. Its protein product is CASSPMGQGRTDTQYF.

This clone was counted ten times or more. This chain connects TRBV2 to TRBJ1-2; D is perhaps TRBD1 (6 bases). Trimming pared 4 bases from V and 7 bases from J, leaving 10 bases between. The CDR3 is made up of 12 amino acids. Germline V gene sequence: CDR1 SNHLY, CDR2 FYNNEI. The chain's CDR3 is CASSARDIGYTF. CDR3 bases: TGTGCCAGCAGTGCCAGGGACATTGGCTACACCTTC.

This clone was observed at least ten times. CDR3 loop: CASTGQGNQPQHF. CDR3 nucleotide sequence: TGTGCCAGCACTGGACAGGGTAATCAGCCCCAGCATTTT. The chain recombines TRBV2 with TRBJ1-5; 8 bases align to TRBD1. The CDR3 has 13 residues. Germline trimming cut 7 bases from V and 4 bases from J; bases unmatched to any gene: 3. Germline-derived CDR1 and CDR2 are SNHLY and FYNNEI. Full variable domain (missing parts from reference TRBV2 and TRBJ1-5): EPEVTQTPSHQVTQMGQEVILRCVPISNHLYFYWYRQILGQKVEFLVSFYNNEISEKSEIFDDQFSVERPDGSNFTLKIRSTKLEDSAMYFCASTGQGNQPQHFGDGTRLSIL.

This clone was detected a few times. The chain combines TRBV5-1 with TRBJ1-1; 7 nucleotides agree with TRBD1. CDR1 SGHRS and CDR2 YFSETQ come from the germline V gene. The CDR3 covers 13 residues. Trimming removed 5 bases from V and 14 bases from J; junction bases left unmatched: 15. The CDR3 protein is CASRSTRDSHFFF. Here the CDR3 DNA reads TGCGCCAGCAGATCCACCAGGGACAGCCACTTCTTCTTT.

This chain joins TRBV19 and TRBJ1-5, with 8 positions matching TRBD1. Trimming removed 7 bases from V and 1 base from J; junction bases left unmatched: 9. Germline assignment: CDR1 LNHDA and CDR2 SQIVND (reference sequence). The CDR3 runs to 16 residues. The CDR3 spells CASTTDRAVSNQPQHF. CDR3 nucleotide sequence: TGTGCCAGTACTACGGACAGGGCGGTCAGCAATCAGCCCCAGCATTTT.

J is TRBJ1-2 and V is TRBV19, with TRBD1 identical over 11 bases. Germline V CDR1 and CDR2: LNHDA, SQIVND (reference sequence). CDR3 length: 16 amino acids. J lost 4 bases, V lost 6 bases, and 10 bases had no gene match. The CDR3 DNA is TGTGCCAGTAGCCGCTCCCGGGACAGGGGGATCTATGGCTACACCTTC. This sequence encodes CASSRSRDRGIYGYTF.

This chain connects TRBV6-5 to TRBJ1-5; maybe TRBD1 (6 bases). Trimming stripped 6 bases from V and 2 bases from J, with 8 bases between. Germline values: CDR1 MNHEY, CDR2 SVGAGI. There are 13 residues in the CDR3. The CDR3 DNA reads TGTGCCAGCAGGGACAGTGGCAATCAGCCCCAGCATTTT. This codes for CASRDSGNQPQHF.